These T cell receptor beta chains were read from a single sample in a study of T cell responses to AZD1222 COVID-19 vaccine. This table comes from immunoSEQ multiplex PCR, and its TCRdb copy is limited to in-frame clones, with some not included. Of 84,000 or so clones listed, around nine tenths are singletons. The starting material was peripheral blood, obtained on day 0 of AZD1222 vaccination. Receptors were obtained from an adult in good health. Both conserved end residues are part of each CDR3.

v_gene: TRBV30
CDR3aa: CAWSEDRGSLSGANVLTF

v_gene: TRBV6-5
CDR3aa: CASSYDGQGEKLFF

v_gene: TRBV7-6
CDR3aa: CASSLAAGGVGEQYF

v_gene: TRBV4-1
CDR3aa: CASSQERSYNEQFF

v_gene: TRBV19
CDR3aa: CASSIAFAGGRAAGSSYNEQFF

v_gene: TRBV11-2
CDR3aa: CASSSGTSGGMREQFF

v_gene: TRBV5-4
CDR3aa: CASSLADANTGELFF

v_gene: TRBV6-5
CDR3aa: CASRQNSRGNEQFF

v_gene: TRBV5-1
CDR3aa: CASSLGGGRNPSYEQYF

v_gene: TRBV6-5
CDR3aa: CATSTGANYGYTF

v_gene: TRBV6-5
CDR3aa: CASSPGTAQNYGYTF

v_gene: TRBV13
CDR3aa: CASSLKDRGSQAFF

v_gene: TRBV7-9
CDR3aa: CASFPEGAQATEAFF

v_gene: TRBV21-1
CDR3aa: CASSNGVGDSGANVLTF

v_gene: TRBV6-5
CDR3aa: CASTHLGGEADTQYF

v_gene: TRBV21-1
CDR3aa: CASSGTGGAGNEQFF

v_gene: TRBV7-2
CDR3aa: CASSLVGRGRGYTF

v_gene: TRBV7-8
CDR3aa: CASSPGQGDYGYTF

v_gene: TRBV5-1
CDR3aa: CASSLREVGTGELFF

v_gene: TRBV19
CDR3aa: CASSNGLTHTDTQYF

v_gene: TRBV4-1
CDR3aa: CASSETGGAKNIQYF

v_gene: TRBV10-3
CDR3aa: CAISDLTSGRGKSEQYF

v_gene: TRBV29-1
CDR3aa: CSVEGGTDQPQHF

v_gene: TRBV19
CDR3aa: CASRAGQGSSGGYTF

v_gene: TRBV7-2
CDR3aa: CASSLRLRGDEQYF

v_gene: TRBV5-1
CDR3aa: CASSLDLEEEKLFF

v_gene: TRBV11-3
CDR3aa: CASSSSRGAYNEQFF

v_gene: TRBV9
CDR3aa: CASSVEGTASYEQYF

v_gene: TRBV4-2
CDR3aa: CASSQDPGDRGHTIYF

v_gene: TRBV28
CDR3aa: CASSLSVRQETQYF

v_gene: TRBV27
CDR3aa: CASSSGRSSYEQYF

v_gene: TRBV11-2
CDR3aa: CASSRSGANVLTF

v_gene: TRBV29-1
CDR3aa: CSVGGMGNNEKLFF

v_gene: TRBV12-3/TRBV12-4
CDR3aa: CASNMGNYNEQFF

v_gene: TRBV10-1
CDR3aa: CASSPSGANVLTF

v_gene: TRBV28
CDR3aa: CASSSATPSTQYF

v_gene: TRBV19
CDR3aa: CASSIVTGSYNEQFF

v_gene: TRBV6-5
CDR3aa: CASKTGTGRSPLHF

v_gene: TRBV5-1
CDR3aa: CASSWTGGEGTEAFF